This T cell receptor beta chain is from a study of T cell changes during pregnancy in multiple sclerosis. Sequencing was performed with immunoSEQ multiplex PCR; in TCRdb, only in-frame clones are kept and a portion is missing. The data show approximately 70,000 clones, with around 90% seen just once and approximately 1.1% held by the top ten. The germline gives CDR1 SGHNT, CDR2 YYREEE (reference sequence). Trimming took off 4 bases at V and 0 bases at J, with 14 bases between the two ends. CDR3 length: 16 residues. The specimen comprised peripheral blood, sampled in the third trimester of pregnancy. This chain joins TRBV5-4 and TRBJ1-3; D is perhaps TRBD1 (6 bases). The clonotype was recovered from a female donor with multiple sclerosis, enrolled in a pregnancy study. CDR3 amino acids: CASSREGVLSGNTIYF. The CDR3 nucleotides read TGTGCCAGCAGCCGGGAGGGGGTTCTCTCTGGAAACACCATATATTTT.